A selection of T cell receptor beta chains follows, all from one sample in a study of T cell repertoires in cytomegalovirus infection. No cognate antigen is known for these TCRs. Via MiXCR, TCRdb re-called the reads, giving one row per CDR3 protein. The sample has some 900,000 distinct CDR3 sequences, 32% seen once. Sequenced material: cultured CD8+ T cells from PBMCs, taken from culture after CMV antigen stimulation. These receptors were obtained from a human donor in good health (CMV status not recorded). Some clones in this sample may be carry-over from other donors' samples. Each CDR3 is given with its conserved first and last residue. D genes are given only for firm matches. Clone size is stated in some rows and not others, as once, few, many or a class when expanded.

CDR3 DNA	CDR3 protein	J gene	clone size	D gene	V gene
TGTGCCAGCAGCTCCCGGACTAGCGGGGGATATGAAGATACGCAGTATTTT	CASSSRTSGGYEDTQYF	TRBJ2-3	.	TRBD2	TRBV13
TGTGCCAGCAGCTTAAGATTAGGGGGGAACACTGAAGCTTTCTTT	CASSLRLGGNTEAFF	TRBJ1-1	many	.	TRBV7-6
TGTGCCAGCGCCGATTTAGCCAAAAACATTCAGTACTTC	CASADLAKNIQYF	TRBJ2-4	few	.	TRBV27
TGTGCCAGCAGCCCCCGGGAGGGCGAGCAGTTCTTC	CASSPREGEQFF	TRBJ2-1	few	TRBD2	TRBV11-3
TGTGCCAGCAGCTTAGCGGTCAGGGAAATTTACAATGAGCAGTTCTTC	CASSLAVREIYNEQFF	TRBJ2-1	few	.	TRBV7-9
TGTGCCAGCAGTTTAAAGGACAACTCCTACAATGAGCAGTTCTTC	CASSLKDNSYNEQFF	TRBJ2-1	few	.	TRBV12-3/TRBV12-4
TGTGCCAGCGAACCGGGACTAGCGGAGACCCAGTACTTC	CASEPGLAETQYF	TRBJ2-5	.	TRBD2	TRBV2
TGCAGCGTTGAGGGCCCTGGACAGCCCGACTACACCTTC	CSVEGPGQPDYTF	TRBJ1-2	once	.	TRBV29-1
TGTGCCAGCAGCGAGGGGGGGGTTCTGGGCACCATATATTTT	CASSEGGVLGTIYF	TRBJ1-3	once	.	TRBV9
TGTGCCACCAGCAGGGGTAGACAGGTGGGCACAGATACGCAGTATTTT	CATSRGRQVGTDTQYF	TRBJ2-3	.	.	TRBV15
TGTGCCAGCAGTTACCCCGCGCGGGGGGGCCCGTACAATGAGCAGTTCTTC	CASSYPARGGPYNEQFF	TRBJ2-1	.	TRBD2	TRBV6-2/TRBV6-3
TGTGCCAGCAGTTTAGATCTCAGGGGGGGCTATGGCTACACCTTC	CASSLDLRGGYGYTF	TRBJ1-2	.	TRBD1	TRBV12-3/TRBV12-4
TGTGCCAGCAGTGAAGAGAGTGGATGGAGCACAGATACGCAGTATTTT	CASSEESGWSTDTQYF	TRBJ2-3	many	.	TRBV25-1
TGTGCCAGCACCACGGGTACCAATGAGCAGTTCTTC	CASTTGTNEQFF	TRBJ2-1	.	.	TRBV27
TGTGCCAGCACTCAACCGGTCTTTTCCTATGGCTACACCTTC	CASTQPVFSYGYTF	TRBJ1-2	.	.	TRBV6-1
TGTGCCAGCAGCGTAGGCCTGGGAGGGACCAAAAACATTCAGTACTTC	CASSVGLGGTKNIQYF	TRBJ2-4	few	TRBD2	TRBV9
TGTGCCAGTGGGCGGGACAACTATGGCTACACCTTC	CASGRDNYGYTF	TRBJ1-2	.	.	TRBV7-4
TGTGCCAGCAGTGAATTCTGTCCGGGGGTGGTCAATCAGCCCCAGCATTTT	CASSEFCPGVVNQPQHF	TRBJ1-5	.	.	TRBV25-1
TGTGCCACCCGGGATAGCATTTACATCGGGGAGCTGTTTTTT	CATRDSIYIGELFF	TRBJ2-2	.	.	TRBV12-3/TRBV12-4
TGTGCCACCAGCAGAGGGGACGCGACAGTGAATTCACCCCTCCACTTT	CATSRGDATVNSPLHF	TRBJ1-6	.	.	TRBV15
TGTGCCAGCAGCTTAGGGATTAACAATGAGCAGTTCTTC	CASSLGINNEQFF	TRBJ2-1	few	.	TRBV7-6
TGTGCCAGCAGCGTACGACAGGGGGGCCAGTCTAACTATGGCTACACCTTC	CASSVRQGGQSNYGYTF	TRBJ1-2	few	TRBD1	TRBV7-2
TGTGCTAGTGGTTTGGCCGGAGAGCAGTACTTC	CASGLAGEQYF	TRBJ2-7	few	.	TRBV12-5
TGTGCCAGCAGCTCCTGGGACAGGGGGCAGACGATAGCCAAAAACATTCAGTACTTC	CASSSWDRGQTIAKNIQYF	TRBJ2-4	many	TRBD1	TRBV7-6
TGTGCCAGCAGCTTCCCCTGGACAGATCCGGTGAACACTGAAGCTTTCTTT	CASSFPWTDPVNTEAFF	TRBJ1-1	many	.	TRBV7-3
TGTGCCAGTAGTATAGCGGCAGGGGGAAATGAGCAGTTCTTC	CASSIAAGGNEQFF	TRBJ2-1	.	TRBD1	TRBV19
TGTGCTAGCAGCCTCCGACAGGGAGAGAGGGCACAAAGGGAGACCCAGTACTTC	CASSLRQGERAQRETQYF	TRBJ2-5	.	TRBD1	TRBV7-7
TGTGCCAGCAGCGCGAATAGTGGACAGGACACTGAAGCTTTCTTT	CASSANSGQDTEAFF	TRBJ1-1	few	TRBD1	TRBV7-9
TGTGCCAGCGGAGGTGGAGGGAGGCCCACAGATACGCAGTATTTT	CASGGGGRPTDTQYF	TRBJ2-3	many	.	TRBV7-2
TGTGCCAGCAGCTTAGAGTCTCGGACCACTCTGGGAGGACAAGCTTTCTTT	CASSLESRTTLGGQAFF	TRBJ1-1	.	.	TRBV7-9
TGTGCCAGCAGCTTAATACCCCAGGAGGGGGGGAGCCTGCAAGAGACCCAGTACTTC	CASSLIPQEGGSLQETQYF	TRBJ2-5	few	.	TRBV7-2
TGTGCCAGCAGTTTCCCGGGACAGGGGCACAATGAGCAGTTCTTC	CASSFPGQGHNEQFF	TRBJ2-1	.	TRBD1	TRBV12-3/TRBV12-4
TGTGCCAGCAGCTTCGTGGCTAGCGGGGATCAAGAGACCCAGTACTTC	CASSFVASGDQETQYF	TRBJ2-5	many	TRBD2	TRBV7-6
TGTGCCAGCAGCTTGGCCGGGGGGGTTTACAATGAGCAGTTCTTC	CASSLAGGVYNEQFF	TRBJ2-1	.	TRBD2	TRBV5-4
TGTGCCAGCAGTGAGACACTTTTGGACCCGCTACAGGGAGACGCAAGCTATGGCTACACCTTC	CASSETLLDPLQGDASYGYTF	TRBJ1-2	many	.	TRBV6-5
TGTGCCAGCAGTTTCAGGGTGCGGGGCACTGAAGCTTTCTTT	CASSFRVRGTEAFF	TRBJ1-1	.	.	TRBV27
TGTGCCAGCAGCTTAGAGTCACGGGGGGGACACCAAGAGACCCAGTACTTC	CASSLESRGGHQETQYF	TRBJ2-5	.	TRBD2	TRBV7-9
TGTGCCAGCAGTGAGGATTTAGCCCTCCACTTT	CASSEDLALHF	TRBJ1-6	.	.	TRBV2
TGTGCCAGCAGTACCTGGGACAGGACCTTGAACACTGAAGCTTTCTTT	CASSTWDRTLNTEAFF	TRBJ1-1	.	TRBD1	TRBV27
TGTGCCAGCAGCAGGAAGGGGTGGACTGAAGCTTTCTTT	CASSRKGWTEAFF	TRBJ1-1	.	.	TRBV7-6
TGTGCCAGCGGTCAATACAACAGGGTAAAGAACACTGAAGCTTTCTTT	CASGQYNRVKNTEAFF	TRBJ1-1	.	.	TRBV7-6
TGTGCCACTGATCAGGGAACTGAAGCTTTCTTT	CATDQGTEAFF	TRBJ1-1	.	.	TRBV2
TGTGCCAGCAGTTCCGGAAGCACCTACGAGCAGTACTTC	CASSSGSTYEQYF	TRBJ2-7	few	.	TRBV27
TGTGCCAGCAGTGCCTGGACCAGCCGGCCTGAAACCGGCTACACCTTC	CASSAWTSRPETGYTF	TRBJ1-2	.	.	TRBV6-1
TGTGCCAGCAGTTCCTACCTGACTAGCGGGGTCAAAAACATTCAGTACTTC	CASSSYLTSGVKNIQYF	TRBJ2-4	.	TRBD2	TRBV28
TGTGCCAGCAGCTTAAATGCCAGGGCGAACACTGAAGCTTTCTTT	CASSLNARANTEAFF	TRBJ1-1	.	.	TRBV7-6
TGTGCCAGCAGCCAGCCTACCTGGACAGAAGGCTACACCTTC	CASSQPTWTEGYTF	TRBJ1-2	.	.	TRBV3-1
TGTGCCAGCAGTTCGTCGACAAAGGGTTATTCACCCCTCCACTTT	CASSSSTKGYSPLHF	TRBJ1-6	.	.	TRBV6-2/TRBV6-3
TGTGCCAGCAAACAGGCGAGTGGCTTCTTGAATGAGCAGTTCTTC	CASKQASGFLNEQFF	TRBJ2-1	.	.	TRBV7-3